The subject of this entry is one T cell receptor beta chain. The target antigen is unknown. The data originate from a study of cytomegalovirus exposure and HLA in healthy donors. Whole-study findings and limits: Cytomegalovirus status, reportedly, was diagnosed with high specificity and sensitivity by the classifier. The study designated 160 or so TCR beta chains cytomegalovirus-associated. Subsequent analysis revealed that first-cohort TCR clusters tended to co-occur in the roughly 120 validation repertoires. Three chains tied to CMV proved CMV antigen-specific in vitro.

The assay was immunoSEQ multiplex PCR, and TCRdb's table has in-frame clones only and misses some. Of 60,000 to 75,000 clones listed, about 95% were seen once; the top ten hold roughly 7.3%. Germline V gene sequence: CDR1 MNHNS, CDR2 SASEGT. CDR3 length: 15 amino acids. The V segment lost 3 bases and the J segment 10 bases; nucleotides outside the gene matches: 11. Sequenced sample: PBMCs. The J gene is TRBJ2-1, the V gene TRBV6-1; 8 nucleotides line up with TRBD2. This sequence originates from a woman aged 18-35 years in good health and CMV-seropositive. The CDR3 DNA is TGTGCCAGCAGTGACCCCCCGGGGGGGTCTTGGGAGCAGTTCTTC. It specifies CASSDPPGGSWEQFF.